This TCR beta chain was identified during a study of response to subunit inactivated influenza vaccine. Study-wide results and caveats: The authors proposed limited new T cell recruitment per seasonal influenza vaccination.

V was clipped by 1 base and J by 2 bases; unmatched bases: 4. CDR3 length: 15 residues. CDR1 is SNHLY, CDR2 FYNNEI, per germline. There are many counts of this clonotype. Its antigen is undetermined. TCRdb itself ran the RT-PCR reads through MiXCR, one entry per CDR3 protein. The top ten hold 9.5% to 13% of the sample, which has 550,000 to 650,000 distinct CDR3 sequences, 12% seen once. This receptor was taken from a man aged 50-59 years who received an inactivated influenza vaccine. The sequenced sample was PBMCs from blood, obtained on the day of vaccination. This chain connects TRBV2 to TRBJ2-7; TRBD1 matches 8 bases. DNA of the CDR3: TGTGCCAGCAGTGAAGGGATGGGACAGGCCTACGAGCAGTACTTC. This gives the protein CASSEGMGQAYEQYF.